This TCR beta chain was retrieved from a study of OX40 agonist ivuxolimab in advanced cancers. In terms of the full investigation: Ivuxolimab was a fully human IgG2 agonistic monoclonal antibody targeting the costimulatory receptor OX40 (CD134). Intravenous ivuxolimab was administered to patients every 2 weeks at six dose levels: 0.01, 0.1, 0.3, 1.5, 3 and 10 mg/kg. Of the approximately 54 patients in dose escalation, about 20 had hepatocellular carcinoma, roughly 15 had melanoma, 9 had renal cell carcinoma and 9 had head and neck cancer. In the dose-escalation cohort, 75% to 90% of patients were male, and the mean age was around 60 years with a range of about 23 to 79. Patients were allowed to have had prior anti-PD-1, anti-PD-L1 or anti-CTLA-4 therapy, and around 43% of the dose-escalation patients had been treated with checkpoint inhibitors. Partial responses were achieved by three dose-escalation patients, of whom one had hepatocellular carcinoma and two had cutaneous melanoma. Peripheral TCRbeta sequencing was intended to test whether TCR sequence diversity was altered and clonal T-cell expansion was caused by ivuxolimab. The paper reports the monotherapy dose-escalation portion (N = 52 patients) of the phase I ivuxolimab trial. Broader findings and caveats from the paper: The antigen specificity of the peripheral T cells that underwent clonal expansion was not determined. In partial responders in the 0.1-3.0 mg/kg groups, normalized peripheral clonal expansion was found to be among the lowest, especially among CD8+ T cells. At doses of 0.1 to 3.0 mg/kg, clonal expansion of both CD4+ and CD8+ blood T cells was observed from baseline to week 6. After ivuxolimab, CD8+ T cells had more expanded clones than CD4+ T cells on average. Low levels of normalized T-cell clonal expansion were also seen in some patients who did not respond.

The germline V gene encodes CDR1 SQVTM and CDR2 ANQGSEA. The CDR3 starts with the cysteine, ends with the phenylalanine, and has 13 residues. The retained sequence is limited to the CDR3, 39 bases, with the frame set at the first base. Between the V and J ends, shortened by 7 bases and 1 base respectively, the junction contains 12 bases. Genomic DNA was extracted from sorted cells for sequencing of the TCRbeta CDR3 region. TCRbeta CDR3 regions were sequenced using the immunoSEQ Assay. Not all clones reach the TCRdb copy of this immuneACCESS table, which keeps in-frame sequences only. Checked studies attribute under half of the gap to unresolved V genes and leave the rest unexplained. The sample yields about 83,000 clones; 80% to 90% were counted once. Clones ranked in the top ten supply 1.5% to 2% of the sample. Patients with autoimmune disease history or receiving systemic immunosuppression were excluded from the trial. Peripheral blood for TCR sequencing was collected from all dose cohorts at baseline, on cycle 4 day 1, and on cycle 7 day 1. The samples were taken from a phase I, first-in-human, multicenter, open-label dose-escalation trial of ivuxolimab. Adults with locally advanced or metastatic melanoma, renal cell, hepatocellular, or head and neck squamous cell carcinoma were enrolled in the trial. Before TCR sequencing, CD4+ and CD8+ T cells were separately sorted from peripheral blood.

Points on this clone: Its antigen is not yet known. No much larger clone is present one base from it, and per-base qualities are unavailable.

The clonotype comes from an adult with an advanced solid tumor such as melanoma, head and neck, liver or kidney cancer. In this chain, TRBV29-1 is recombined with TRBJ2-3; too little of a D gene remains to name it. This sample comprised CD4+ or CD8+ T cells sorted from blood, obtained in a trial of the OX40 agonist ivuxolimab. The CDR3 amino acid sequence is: CSAPPPGTDTQYF. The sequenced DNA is TGCAGCGCCCCCCCTCCAGGCACAGATACGCAGTATTTT.